A single T cell receptor (beta chain) is shown here with its context. The data originate from a study of blood T cell repertoires in COVID-19. Per the authors' pipeline: Amplification from reference gene primers served as the basis for estimated nucleated cell counts. The repertoire was sequenced with immunoSEQ multiplex PCR; TCRdb's copy has only in-frame clones and lacks some. That table supplies the V and J calls and clone size; D and trimming were determined from the DNA. Counted here are approximately 150,000 clones, more than 75% occurring once; the ten biggest clones make up about 8.4%. The sequencing sample was made of peripheral blood. The receptor was isolated from a woman in her seventies with acute or convalescent COVID-19.

The CDR3 DNA reads TGTGCCAGCACCTTGACTAGCGGCACAGATACGCAGTATTTT. It specifies CASTLTSGTDTQYF. This chain uses TRBV6-5 with TRBJ2-3; 8 bases are a match to TRBD2. The CDR3 covers 14 residues. CDR1 is MNHEY and CDR2 is SVGAGI in the germline V gene. Unmatched junction bases numbered 4, after V lost 7 bases and J lost 1 base.